This entry lists 7 T cell receptor beta chains sequenced from one sample in a study of technical replicates of blood from several donors. Repertoires were generated with immunoSEQ multiplex PCR, while TCRdb's copy carries only in-frame clones and drops some. The sample yields roughly 56,000 clones, about 96% seen once. Material: PBMCs. The source of these receptors is a human donor in good health. Some clones in this sample may be carry-over from other donors' samples.

The J gene is TRBJ2-7, the V gene TRBV6-6; perhaps TRBD2 as D (6 bases). The CDR3 covers 13 residues. The germline CDR1 and CDR2 sequences are MNHNY and SVGAGI (reference sequence). The V gene lost 4 bases and the J gene lost 3 bases, with 10 bases spanning the gap. The CDR3 sequence is CASSLGRFYEQYF. In nucleotides, the CDR3 is TGTGCCAGCAGTTTAGGGAGGTTCTACGAGCAGTACTTC.

With respect to this clone: A read error may account for a junction end that differs from germline. This chain links TRBV19 with TRBJ1-4, with 8 bases that match TRBD1. Germline CDR1 reads LNHDA; CDR2 reads SQIVND (reference sequence). This CDR3 is 15 amino acids long. CDR3 residues: CASSISDRANEKLFF. The CDR3 nucleotides read TGTGCCAGTAGTATCTCGGACAGGGCTAACGAAAAACTGTTTTTT.

The CDR3 loop is CASSDSGTVDTQYF. CDR3 nucleotide sequence: TGTGCCAGCAGCGATAGCGGGACGGTAGATACGCAGTATTTT. This chain uses TRBV9 with TRBJ2-3, with TRBD2 matching 8 bases. CDR1 SGDLS and CDR2 YYNGEE come from the germline V gene. J was trimmed by 5 bases and V by 3 bases; bases with no gene match: 5. The length of the CDR3 is 14 residues.

This rearrangement joins TRBV19 to TRBJ2-1; 9 nucleotides align to TRBD2. J gave up 9 bases and V 3 bases, and 9 bases lay outside the gene matches. This CDR3 has 15 residues. CDR1 and CDR2 from the germline V gene are LNHDA and SQIVND (reference sequence). CDR3: CASSIGLAGSGEQFF. CDR3 in DNA: TGTGCCAGTAGTATCGGGCTAGCGGGGTCTGGTGAGCAGTTCTTC.

This clone was detected once. This chain joins TRBV15 and TRBJ1-4, with a tentative D call TRBD1 (5 bases). This CDR3 spans 16 amino acids. The ends were cut back, 1 base at V and 6 bases at J, with 15 bases in the middle. Germline CDR1 reads LNHNV; CDR2 reads YYDKDF (reference sequence). The CDR3 spells CATSRVWGGGDEKLFF. Here the CDR3 DNA reads TGTGCCACCAGCAGAGTGTGGGGCGGAGGGGATGAAAAACTGTTTTTT.

This clone was detected once. The genes are TRBV5-6 and TRBJ2-7; D unresolved. This CDR3 spans 14 amino acids. The germline CDR1 and CDR2 sequences are SGHDT and YYEEEE. Trimming removed 4 bases at V and 4 bases at J, with 15 bases between. Here the CDR3 DNA reads TGTGCCAGCAGCCCTCGTTTTTCGGTGTACGAGCAGTACTTC. Amino acid sequence: CASSPRFSVYEQYF.

The V and J genes are TRBV11-2 and TRBJ1-1, with 7 bases that match TRBD1. This CDR3 is 17 amino acids long. V trimming: 1 base; J trimming: 1 base; junction bases outside the gene matches: 9. CDR1 SGHAT and CDR2 FQNNGV come from the germline V gene. The CDR3 is CASSLGRGGSGNTEAFF. The CDR3 DNA reads as TGTGCCAGCAGCTTAGGCCGAGGGGGCTCCGGGAACACTGAAGCTTTCTTT. The full variable domain, completed using reference TRBV11-2 and TRBJ1-1, is EAGVAQSPRYKIIEKRQSVAFWCNPISGHATLYWYQQILGQGPKLLIQFQNNGVVDDSQLPKDRFSAERLKGVDSTLKIQPAKLEDSAVYLCASSLGRGGSGNTEAFFGQGTRLTVV.